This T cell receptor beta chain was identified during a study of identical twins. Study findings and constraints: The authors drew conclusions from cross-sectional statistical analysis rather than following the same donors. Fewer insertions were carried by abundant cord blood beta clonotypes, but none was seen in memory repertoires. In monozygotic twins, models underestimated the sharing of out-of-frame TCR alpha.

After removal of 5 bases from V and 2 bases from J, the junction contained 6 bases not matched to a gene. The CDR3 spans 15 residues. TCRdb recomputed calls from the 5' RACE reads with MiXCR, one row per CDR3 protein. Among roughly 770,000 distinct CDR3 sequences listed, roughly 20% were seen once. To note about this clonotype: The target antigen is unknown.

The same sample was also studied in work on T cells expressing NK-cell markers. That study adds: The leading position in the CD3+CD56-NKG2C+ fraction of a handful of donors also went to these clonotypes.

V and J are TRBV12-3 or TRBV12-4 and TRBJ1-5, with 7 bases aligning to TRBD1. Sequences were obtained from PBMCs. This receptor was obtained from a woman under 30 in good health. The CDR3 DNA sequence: TGTGCCAGCAGTACCAACAGGGGAGGCAATCAGCCCCAGCATTTT. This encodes CASSTNRGGNQPQHF.